The T cell receptor (beta chain) under discussion was sequenced for a study of CD8 T cells in Susac syndrome. An input of about 0.5 to 1 ug of RNA was subjected to reverse transcription using random hexamers. TCRdb re-called the immunoSEQ multiplex PCR reads through MiXCR, storing one row per CDR3 protein. The table has under 150,000 distinct CDR3 sequences, around 86% seen once. The germline V gene has CDR1 MNHEY and CDR2 SVGEGT. This CDR3 has 13 amino acids. Trimming removed 5 bases at V and 8 bases at J, with 15 bases between. The sequenced target, TCR beta, came from blood CD8+ and CD4+ T cells. Negative isolation yielded CD8+ and CD4+ T cells; FACS enriched TEMRA cells.

The sample was CD8+ T cells from PBMCs. The V call is TRBV6-2 or TRBV6-3, the J call TRBJ1-2, with no clear D. The source is a human donor with multiple sclerosis. The CDR3 reads CASSPTSTAGYTF. The CDR3 DNA sequence: TGTGCCAGCAGTCCTACTTCGACCGCCGGCTACACCTTC.